Below, 9 T cell receptor beta chains from the same sample are listed, as sequenced in a study of T cells after posttransplantation cyclophosphamide. Assay used: immunoSEQ multiplex PCR; TCRdb lists only in-frame clones, some missing. The sample contains about 10,000 clones, roughly 80% of which appear only once. Treatment was busulfan-fludarabine conditioning, a marrow graft, and cyclophosphamide on days +3 and +4. This specimen consisted of PBMCs, obtained approximately 2,000 days after a stem cell transplant with posttransplant cyclophosphamide. Receptors originate from a female patient aged 40-49 years who received an allogeneic stem cell transplant from a related donor, was CMV-positive, and had no GVHD. Some T cells may be supplied by the graft donor.

The chain recombines TRBV18 with TRBJ1-2; D perhaps matches TRBD1 (5 bases). CDR3 size: 16 residues. Germline loops: CDR1 KGHSH, CDR2 LQKENI. V was trimmed by 3 bases and J by 7 bases, leaving 21 bases between them. The CDR3 sequence is CASSPLSDTTAGGYTF. For the CDR3, the DNA is TGTGCCAGCTCACCTTTGTCGGACACCACGGCCGGTGGCTACACCTTC. Full variable domain (remainder filled in from reference TRBV18 and TRBJ1-2): NAGVMQNPRHLVRRRGQEARLRCSPMKGHSHVYWYRQLPEEGLKFMVYLQKENIIDESGMPKERFSAEFPKEGPSILRIQQVVRGDSAAYFCASSPLSDTTAGGYTFGSGTRLTVV.

The CDR3 spells CATSNPNSRGFGGEQYF. The DNA for the CDR3 is TGTGCCACCAGCAATCCCAATTCCAGGGGGTTCGGGGGCGAGCAGTACTTC. This chain uses TRBV15 with TRBJ2-7; possible D gene TRBD1, 7 bases. Between the trimmed V and J ends, which lost 4 bases and 6 bases, there was a span of 25 bases. The germline gives CDR1 LNHNV, CDR2 YYDKDF (reference sequence). The CDR3 has 17 residues.

V and J are TRBV11-2 and TRBJ1-6; unclear D gene. The CDR3 contains 14 residues. Germline V gene lookup returns CDR1 SGHAT and CDR2 FQNNGV. V lost 3 bases to trimming and J lost 8 bases, with 11 bases between them. CDR3 nucleotide sequence: TGTGCCAGCAGCTTGTGGCGGGAGGATTCACCCCTCCACTTT. Translating it yields CASSLWREDSPLHF. The full variable domain, in which reference TRBV11-2 and TRBJ1-6 provide the parts outside the CDR3, is EAGVAQSPRYKIIEKRQSVAFWCNPISGHATLYWYQQILGQGPKLLIQFQNNGVVDDSQLPKDRFSAERLKGVDSTLKIQPAKLEDSAVYLCASSLWREDSPLHFGNGTRLTVT.

The chain uses TRBV5-1 and TRBJ2-7, with 11 bases matching TRBD1. The V segment lost 3 bases and the J segment 6 bases; nucleotides outside the gene matches: 5. Germline V lookup: CDR1 SGHRS, CDR2 YFSETQ. This CDR3 region has 14 residues. The CDR3 DNA is TGCGCCAGCAGCTCGGGACAGGGGGGGGGCGAGCAGTACTTC. It translates to CASSSGQGGGEQYF.

The rearrangement uses TRBV7-9 and TRBJ2-5; TRBD1 agrees at 7 bases. In germline, CDR1 is SEHNR, CDR2 FQNEAQ (reference sequence). The CDR3 extends over 16 amino acids. V was clipped by 2 bases and J by 1 base; unmatched bases: 7. CDR3 amino acids: CASSLRPGQVQETQYF. The CDR3 DNA reads as TGTGCCAGCAGCTTAAGGCCCGGACAGGTCCAAGAGACCCAGTACTTC.

V usage is TRBV7-9 and J usage is TRBJ2-3; TRBD2 agrees at 11 bases. CDR1 is SEHNR and CDR2 is FQNEAQ in the germline V gene (reference sequence). The CDR3 runs 17 residues. The junction had 8 bases not matched to a gene; V was cut back by 5 bases and J by 1 base. The CDR3 region is CASSKVLAGGGTDTQYF. The CDR3 coding sequence is TGTGCCAGCAGCAAAGTCCTAGCGGGGGGTGGCACAGATACGCAGTATTTT.

The table lists this clone with a few counts. The V and J genes are TRBV4-2 and TRBJ1-3, with D unclear. Germline-derived CDR1 and CDR2 are LGHNA and YNFKEQ. The CDR3 consists of 17 residues. The V and J ends lost 6 bases and 0 bases respectively, with 18 bases between them. CDR3 DNA: TGTGCCAGCAGACCCATGGAGGGCGGTTCCTCTGGAAACACCATATATTTT. Translation: CASRPMEGGSSGNTIYF.

Turning to this clone: The junction differs from germline at one of its ends, possibly a read error. This rearrangement joins TRBV5-4 to TRBJ1-1; weak D call: TRBD1 (6 bases). Germline CDR1 is SGHNT and CDR2 is YYREEE (reference sequence). The CDR3 contains 14 residues. The CDR3 spells CASSLASRAGATAF. CDR3 nucleotides: TGTGCCAGCAGCTTGGCCTCGCGTGCAGGGGCGACCGCATTT. The full variable domain, completed using reference TRBV5-4 and TRBJ1-1, is ETGVTQSPTHLIKTRGQQVTLRCSSQSGHNTVSWYQQALGQGPQFIFQYYREEENGRGNFPPRFSGLQFPNYSSELNVNALELDDSALYLCASSLASRAGATAFGQGTRLTVV.

The J gene is TRBJ2-7, the V gene TRBV15; the D gene is possibly TRBD2 (6 bases). The CDR3 sequence is 15 residues long. Deletions cut 4 bases from V and 5 bases from J, with 18 bases between. CDR1 and CDR2 (germline): LNHNV, YYDKDF (reference sequence). The CDR3 nucleotides read TGTGCCACCAGCACCAAGGGCGGGGATATCCACGAGCAGTACTTC. Translated, it gives CATSTKGGDIHEQYF. Full variable domain (remainder filled in from reference TRBV15 and TRBJ2-7): DAMVIQNPRYQVTQFGKPVTLSCSQTLNHNVMYWYQQKSSQAPKLLFHYYDKDFNNEADTPDNFQSRRPNTSFCFLDIRSPGLGDTAMYLCATSTKGGDIHEQYFGPGTRLTVT.